This TCR beta chain originates from a study of glioma-infiltrating T cells after dendritic cell vaccination. About the research overall: The vaccine used monocyte-derived dendritic cells pulsed overnight with autologous tumor lysate. Dendritic cell vaccine was injected intradermally three times, biweekly.

This clone is medium-sized (0.01 to 0.1%) by share. CDR1 is SGHTA, CDR2 FQGNSA, per germline. The CDR3 contains 13 residues. The germline V and J ends were trimmed by 1 base and 8 bases, with 9 bases remaining between them. This table comes from immunoSEQ multiplex PCR, and its TCRdb copy is limited to in-frame clones, with some not included. The sample has approximately 84,000 clones, more than 75% seen once. The material was blood, obtained before dendritic cell vaccination. The V and J genes are TRBV7-2 and TRBJ2-1; D possibly corresponds to TRBD1 (5 bases). This sequence originates from a human donor with glioblastoma. CDR3 in amino acids: CASSLETVYEQFF. DNA of the CDR3: TGTGCCAGCAGCTTAGAGACAGTTTATGAGCAGTTCTTC.